This TCR beta chain was sequenced in a study of spatial heterogeneity in lung cancer. TCRdb fed the 5' RACE reads into MiXCR, producing one record per CDR3 protein. This sample has roughly 4,600 distinct CDR3 sequences, with 15% to 20% found just once. The time point denotes: sample taken at primary tumor resection. Whole RNA, which was extracted from tumor, nontumor lung tissue or frozen PBMC, was sequenced without any cell sorting. Germline V gene sequence: CDR1 DFQATT, CDR2 SNEGSKA (reference sequence). Germline trimming cut 7 bases from V and 5 bases from J; bases unmatched to any gene: 1. The CDR3 has 11 amino acids. Only one count was recorded for this clonotype. A library made for alpha chains picked up this beta chain off target, so its size means little.

This clonotype was sampled from a male donor with early-stage non-small cell lung cancer. This chain connects TRBV20-1 to TRBJ2-5; TRBD2 aligns across 10 bases. The starting material was normal lung tissue next to the tumor, obtained at surgery. The CDR3 bases are TGCAGTGGACTAGCGGGTGAGACCCAGTACTTC. This translates into CSGLAGETQYF.